The text below deals with one T cell receptor beta chain. The germline V and J ends were trimmed by 10 bases and 2 bases, with 14 bases remaining between them. The CDR3 spans 13 residues. The germline CDR1 and CDR2 sequences are LNHDA and SQIVND (reference sequence). Participant reports of clinical history set cohort assignment. This entry comes from a study of blood T cell repertoires in COVID-19. The data were produced by immunoSEQ multiplex PCR, yet TCRdb's version contains in-frame clones alone and is incomplete. There are 150,000 to 200,000 clones in the sample; 86% occur only once, and over 7% lies in the top ten.

The source is a woman aged 25 to 39 who had recovered from COVID-19. This rearrangement joins TRBV19 to TRBJ1-2; D is uncertain. Sample: PBMCs or T cells enriched from blood (not recorded which). CDR3 in amino acids: CATQDWQNYGYTF. Here the CDR3 DNA reads TGTGCCACCCAGGACTGGCAGAACTATGGCTACACCTTC.